A selection of T cell receptor beta chains follows, all from one sample in a study of human CD8 memory T cell subsets. TCRdb processed the 5' RACE reads again and assigns one entry to each CDR3 protein, with no DNA. The sample includes approximately 10,000 distinct CDR3 sequences. The sequencing sample was made of CD8+ stem-like memory T cells (TSCM and TCM) sorted from PBMCs. These receptors originate from a human donor in good health. The CDR3 runs from the conserved cysteine through the conserved F or W. Clone sizes are given selectively: once, few, many, or a class where the clone is expanded.

abundance,v_gene,j_gene,CDR3aa
-,TRBV7-9,TRBJ1-1,CASSLAGTGTEAFF
-,TRBV7-3,TRBJ2-1,CASSPSSGQPEQFF
medium-sized,TRBV5-1,TRBJ2-7,CASSLDRGYEQYF
-,TRBV4-3,TRBJ2-5,CASSQAPPGEGETQYF
large,TRBV7-9,TRBJ1-5,CASSLGQGDQPQHF
-,TRBV19,TRBJ2-1,CASTVDGGSYNEQFF
-,TRBV24-1,TRBJ2-1,CATSDLHGSEQFF
-,TRBV20-1,TRBJ1-3,CSARALTGNTIYF
-,TRBV28,TRBJ2-7,CASSPSLIGGNEQYF
-,TRBV14,TRBJ2-1,CASSHTLAGYNEQFF
medium-sized,TRBV29-1,TRBJ2-7,CSVVIGEPYEQYF
-,TRBV19,TRBJ2-2,CASMELAYTGELFF
medium-sized,TRBV5-1,TRBJ2-1,CASSLASGGILHFF
-,TRBV23-1,TRBJ2-1,CASTPGQGPNEQFF
-,TRBV27,TRBJ2-1,CASSQPLGQGGNEQFF
-,TRBV28,TRBJ2-3,CASSFVPLTQYF
-,TRBV5-4,TRBJ2-7,CASSAWTTQSYEQYF
-,TRBV6-2/TRBV6-3,TRBJ2-5,CASSYSVGETQYF
-,TRBV20-1,TRBJ2-5,CSARDGTAQETQYF
-,TRBV11-2,TRBJ2-1,CASSFEAGGFHEQFF
-,TRBV4-3,TRBJ2-7,CASSQATAGFFYEQYF
-,TRBV7-6,TRBJ2-7,CASSGYRDAAYEQYF
-,TRBV12-3/TRBV12-4,TRBJ2-5,CASSLTRRPGETQYF
-,TRBV4-1,TRBJ2-1,CASSQSFYNEQFF
-,TRBV6-2/TRBV6-3,TRBJ2-7,CASSYSAGAEQYF